Below, one T cell receptor beta chain is given with its context. This specimen comes from a study of blood T cell repertoires in COVID-19. Looking at the study overall: Some COVID-19 samples were acute and others convalescent; all came from the United States, Italy and Spain. The analysed material was cDNA or gDNA that came from T cells, B-cell-depleted T cells, or PBMCs.

The CDR3 consists of 16 residues. Between the trimmed V and J ends, which lost 6 bases and 5 bases, there was a span of 22 bases. Per germline, CDR1 SGHTA and CDR2 FQGNSA. Some clones are missing from TCRdb's copy, which holds only in-frame ones; the method was immunoSEQ multiplex PCR. This table holds 40,000 or so clones, around 93% found once. The sample comprised peripheral blood. V usage is TRBV7-2 and J usage is TRBJ1-2; D is possibly TRBD1 (6 bases). This TCR was recovered from a woman in her 30s in a cohort sampled during active COVID-19. CDR3 sequence: CASSRMLQGMEYGYTF. CDR3 bases: TGTGCCAGCAGTCGTATGTTACAGGGCATGGAGTATGGCTACACCTTC. Filled out from reference TRBV7-2 and TRBJ1-2, the complete variable domain reads GAGVSQSPSNKVTEKGKDVELRCDPISGHTALYWYRQSLGQGLEFLIYFQGNSAPDKSGLPSDRFSAERTGGSVSTLTIQRTQQEDSAVYLCASSRMLQGMEYGYTFGSGTRLTVV.